Listed below are T cell receptor beta chains from one sample, sequenced in a study of cytomegalovirus exposure and HLA in healthy donors. Using immunoSEQ multiplex PCR, the repertoire was profiled, and TCRdb retains in-frame clones only, with some absent. The profile shows about 210,000 clones, around 80% of them singletons. The specimen sequenced was PBMCs. The receptors derive from a boy younger than 18 in good health and CMV-seronegative. The CDR3 runs from the conserved cysteine through the conserved F or W. A D gene is named only where the DNA matches it firmly. Where a row states a size, it is once, few, many or the class of an expanded clone; other rows omit it.

>TRBV4-2|NA|TRBD1|TRBJ2-3
TGTGCCAGCCGCTCGACAGGGGGGACAGATACGCAGTATTTT
CASRSTGGTDTQYF
>TRBV27|NA|TRBD1|TRBJ2-7
TGTGCCAGCAGTTCCCTAGGGACAGGGAGTTTTGGGCAGTACTTC
CASSSLGTGSFGQYF
>TRBV5-4|NA|TRBD1|TRBJ1-1
TGTGCCAGCAGCTCGGGACAGTCGAACACTGAAGCTTTCTTT
CASSSGQSNTEAFF
>TRBV5-6|few|NA|TRBJ1-4
TGTGCCAGCAGCTTGGGCTGGGGGCCAGAAAAACTGTTTTTT
CASSLGWGPEKLFF
>TRBV5-4|NA|TRBD1|TRBJ1-1
TGTGCCAGCAGTCCTGACAGGGGTGAAGCTTTCTTT
CASSPDRGEAFF
>TRBV15|once|NA|TRBJ1-5
TGTGCCACCAGAAAGGCGGGGGAGAGCAATCAGCCCCAGCATTTT
CATRKAGESNQPQHF
>TRBV25-1|few|NA|TRBJ1-4
TGTGCCAGCAGTCCGAGGGGGGGAGGGCACAATGAAAAACTGTTTTTT
CASSPRGGGHNEKLFF
>TRBV5-4|NA|TRBD2|TRBJ2-7
TGTGCCAGTGGGGCGGGGGGGCCATACGAGCAGTACTTC
CASGAGGPYEQYF
>TRBV5-1|NA|TRBD1|TRBJ1-2
TGCGCCAGCGAACAGGGGAAGGAAGGCTACACCTTC
CASEQGKEGYTF
>TRBV13|NA|TRBD1|TRBJ2-5
TGTGCCAGCAGCTTAGGAGTACAGGGGGTGGACCAGTACTTC
CASSLGVQGVDQYF
>TRBV18|NA|NA|TRBJ2-7
TGTGCCAGCTCACCAAGCCGGGACACCCTTTACGAGCAGTACTTC
CASSPSRDTLYEQYF
>TRBV7-2|NA|NA|TRBJ1-2
TGTGCCAGCAGCTCCCATCAGGGTTTAGGAGGCTACACCTTC
CASSSHQGLGGYTF
>TRBV7-2|NA|TRBD2|TRBJ2-7
TGTGCCAGCAGCTTAGTTGGTAGCGGGCTGTTAGAGCAGTACTTC
CASSLVGSGLLEQYF
>TRBV7-2|NA|NA|TRBJ1-2
TGTGCCAGCAGCTTCCCGGGACATTTTAATCCTAACTATGGCTACACCTTC
CASSFPGHFNPNYGYTF
>TRBV29-1|NA|NA|TRBJ1-3
TGCAGCGTCTTTGGGGGGTTTGGAAACACCATATATTTT
CSVFGGFGNTIYF
>TRBV5-4|NA|TRBD1|TRBJ2-7
TGTGCCAGCAGCGTCGACAGGGGTAGCGAGCAGTACTTC
CASSVDRGSEQYF
>TRBV7-9|NA|NA|TRBJ1-1
TGTGCCAGCAGCTGGCTCCAGGCTGAAGCTTTCTTT
CASSWLQAEAFF
>TRBV11-3|NA|NA|TRBJ2-7
TGTGCCAGCAGCTTAGCGGGGAGGTATAACTACGAGCAGTACTTC
CASSLAGRYNYEQYF
>TRBV5-1|NA|TRBD2|TRBJ2-3
TGCGCCAGCAGCACTGCTAGCGGGGGGGATACGCAGTATTTT
CASSTASGGDTQYF
>TRBV29-1|NA|NA|TRBJ2-2
TGCAGCGTTCTTTGGGCGTCCCAGGGTCGGGACACCGGGGAGCTGTTTTTT
CSVLWASQGRDTGELFF
>TRBV19|NA|NA|TRBJ1-2
TGTGCCAGTAGTTCGCCGGACAATTTCCCTCTCTATGGCTACACCTTC
CASSSPDNFPLYGYTF
>TRBV4-1|few|NA|TRBJ2-3
TGCGCCAGCAGCCAAGATCGGCGGAGCACAGATACGCAGTATTTT
CASSQDRRSTDTQYF
>TRBV2|NA|TRBD1|TRBJ1-5
TGTGCCAGCAGGAAAACCGGGACAGGGCATCAGCCCCAGCATTTT
CASRKTGTGHQPQHF
>TRBV11-3|few|TRBD2|TRBJ2-5
TGTGCCAGCAGCTTCGGCGGGGGAGAGACCCAGTACTTC
CASSFGGGETQYF
>TRBV18|NA|NA|TRBJ2-5
TGTGCCAGCTCACCATCTCCAGAGACCCAGTACTTC
CASSPSPETQYF
>TRBV7-9|NA|TRBD2|TRBJ2-1
TGTGCCAGCAATCTTAGGACTAGCATGTTCCATGAGCAGTTCTTC
CASNLRTSMFHEQFF
>TRBV30|NA|NA|TRBJ1-5
TGTGCCTGGAGTCAGGGGCTCGGCAATCAGCCCCAGCATTTT
CAWSQGLGNQPQHF
>TRBV7-3|NA|NA|TRBJ2-2
TGTGCCAGCAGTTCGGACTCTAACACCGGGGAGCTGTTTTTT
CASSSDSNTGELFF
>TRBV21-1|NA|NA|TRBJ1-1
TGTGCCAGCAGCCTTCGACAGGCAGATGAAGCTTTCTTT
CASSLRQADEAFF
>TRBV18|NA|NA|TRBJ1-5
TGTGCCAGCTCACCAGGCGGAGGGGATTATAGCAATCAGCCCCAGCATTTT
CASSPGGGDYSNQPQHF
>TRBV5-1|NA|NA|TRBJ2-3
TGCGCCAGCAGCCCGGATCTGGGAGCTAGCACAGATACGCAGTATTTT
CASSPDLGASTDTQYF
>TRBV7-8|NA|TRBD1|TRBJ2-6
TGTGCCAGCAGTCATGACAGGGTGGGCTCTGGGGCCAACGTCCTGACTTTC
CASSHDRVGSGANVLTF
>TRBV30|NA|TRBD2|TRBJ2-3
TGTGCCTGGAGTGAGAGCCCTTTTGCGGGAGGAAGGGATACGCAGTATTTT
CAWSESPFAGGRDTQYF
>TRBV4-1|NA|TRBD1|TRBJ1-2
TGCGCCAGCAGCCAAGATTATTACCCCACGGGACAGGGGGCGAGTCACTATGGCTACACCTTC
CASSQDYYPTGQGASHYGYTF
>TRBV20-1|NA|NA|TRBJ2-1
TGCAGTACGGGTCGGGGGTCCGAGCAGTTCTTC
CSTGRGSEQFF
>TRBV9|NA|NA|TRBJ2-7
TGTGCCAGCAGCGTAGCTACAGGGCGGTACGAGCAGTACTTC
CASSVATGRYEQYF
>TRBV19|NA|TRBD2|TRBJ2-3
TGTGCCAGTAGTTTGACGGGACTAGCGGGATCAGATACGCAGTATTTT
CASSLTGLAGSDTQYF
>TRBV7-9|NA|TRBD2|TRBJ2-1
TGTGCCAGCAGCTTCAAGGCTACGGGACTAGCGGGAGCAGCTGAGCAGTTCTTC
CASSFKATGLAGAAEQFF
>TRBV9|NA|NA|TRBJ2-6
TGTGCCAGCAGCGTAGGGGCCTCTGGGGCCAACGTCCTGACTTTC
CASSVGASGANVLTF
>TRBV18|few|NA|TRBJ1-6
TGTGCCAGCTCGGGAGGGTGGGATTCACCCCTCCACTTT
CASSGGWDSPLHF
>TRBV5-1|NA|TRBD2|TRBJ2-5
TGCGCCAGCAGCCCCTTAGCGGGAGAGCTGTGGGAGACCCAGTACTTC
CASSPLAGELWETQYF
>TRBV30|NA|NA|TRBJ1-5
TGTGCCTGGAGCGCCCTGTTAGCAGGGAATCAGCCCCAGCATTTT
CAWSALLAGNQPQHF